This TCR beta chain was recovered during a study of blood T cells in healthy people across ages. It was with a sample-barcoded 5' primer and a J-beta primer mix that a second PCR of about 6 to 11 cycles was run. TCRdb independently ran MiXCR on the 5' RACE reads; one entry per CDR3 protein. This table holds about 1.5 million distinct CDR3 sequences, roughly 43% found once. The V end lost 2 bases, the J end lost 7 bases, and 15 bases lay between the germline ends. The CDR3 contains 14 residues. CDR1 is MGHRA and CDR2 is YSYEKL in the germline V gene. The chain joins TRBV4-1 to TRBJ2-7; D gene uncertain. The sequence derives from a woman between 18 and 29 years old in good health. Material for sequencing was blood. Here the CDR3 DNA reads TGCGCCAGCAGCCAACCAAGGATGGGCAATGAGCAGTACTTC. Its translation is CASSQPRMGNEQYF.